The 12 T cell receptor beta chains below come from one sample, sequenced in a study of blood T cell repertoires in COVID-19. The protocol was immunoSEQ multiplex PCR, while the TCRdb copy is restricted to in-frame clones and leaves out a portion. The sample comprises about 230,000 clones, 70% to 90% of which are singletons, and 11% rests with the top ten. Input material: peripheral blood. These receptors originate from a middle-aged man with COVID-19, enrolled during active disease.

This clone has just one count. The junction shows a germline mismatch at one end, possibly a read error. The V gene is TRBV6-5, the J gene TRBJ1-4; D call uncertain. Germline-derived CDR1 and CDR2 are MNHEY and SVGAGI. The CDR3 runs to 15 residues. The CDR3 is CASSYSSTTNEELFF. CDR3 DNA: TGTGCCAGCAGTTACTCCAGTACCACTAATGAAGAACTGTTTTTT.

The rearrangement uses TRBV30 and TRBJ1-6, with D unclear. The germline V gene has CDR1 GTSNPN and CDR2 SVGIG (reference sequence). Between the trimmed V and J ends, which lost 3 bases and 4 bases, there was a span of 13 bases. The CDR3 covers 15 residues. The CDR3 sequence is CAWRRGDRYNSPLHF. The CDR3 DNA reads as TGTGCCTGGAGGCGCGGGGATCGGTATAATTCACCCCTCCACTTT. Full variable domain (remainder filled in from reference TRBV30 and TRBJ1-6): SQTIHQWPATLVQPVGSPLSLECTVEGTSNPNLYWYRQAAGRGLQLLFYSVGIGQISSEVPQNLSASRPQDRQFILSSKKLLLSDSGFYLCAWRRGDRYNSPLHFGNGTRLTVT.

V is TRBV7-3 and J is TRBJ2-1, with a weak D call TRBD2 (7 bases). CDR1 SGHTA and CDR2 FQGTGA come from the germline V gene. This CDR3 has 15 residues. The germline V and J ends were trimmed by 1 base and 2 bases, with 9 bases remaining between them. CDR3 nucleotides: TGTGCCAGCAGCTTAAGCGGGGGCCCCTACAATGAGCAGTTCTTC. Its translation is CASSLSGGPYNEQFF.

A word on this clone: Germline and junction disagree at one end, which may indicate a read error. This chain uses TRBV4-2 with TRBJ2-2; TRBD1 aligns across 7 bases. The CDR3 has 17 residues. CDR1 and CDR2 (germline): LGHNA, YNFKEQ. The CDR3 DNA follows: TGTGCCAGCAGACAAGAGTGGGGGACAGAGAACACCGGGGAGCTGTTTTTT. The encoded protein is CASRQEWGTENTGELFF.

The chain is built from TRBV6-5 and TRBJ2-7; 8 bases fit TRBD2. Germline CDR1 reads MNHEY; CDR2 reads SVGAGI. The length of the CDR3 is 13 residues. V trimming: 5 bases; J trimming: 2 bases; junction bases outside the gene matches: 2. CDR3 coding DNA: TGTGCCAGCAGTAGAGCGGGAGCCTACGAGCAGTACTTC. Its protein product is CASSRAGAYEQYF.

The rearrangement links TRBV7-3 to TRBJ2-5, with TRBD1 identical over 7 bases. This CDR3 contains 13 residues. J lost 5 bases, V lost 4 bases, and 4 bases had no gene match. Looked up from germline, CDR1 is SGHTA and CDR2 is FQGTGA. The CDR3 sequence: CASSSGGAETQYF. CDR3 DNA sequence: TGTGCCAGCAGCTCAGGGGGTGCGGAGACCCAGTACTTC.

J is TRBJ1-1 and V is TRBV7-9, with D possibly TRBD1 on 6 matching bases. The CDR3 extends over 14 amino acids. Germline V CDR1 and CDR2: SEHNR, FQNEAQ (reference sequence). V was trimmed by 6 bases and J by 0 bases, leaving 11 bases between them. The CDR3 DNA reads TGTGCCAGCAGTTTACAGGGAATGAACACTGAAGCTTTCTTT. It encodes CASSLQGMNTEAFF.

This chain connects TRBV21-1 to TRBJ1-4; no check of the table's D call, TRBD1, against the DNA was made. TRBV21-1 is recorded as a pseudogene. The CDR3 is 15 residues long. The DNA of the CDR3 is TGTGCCAGCAGCAAACCGGGACAGGGGAATGAAAAACTGTTTTTT. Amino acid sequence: CASSKPGQGNEKLFF.

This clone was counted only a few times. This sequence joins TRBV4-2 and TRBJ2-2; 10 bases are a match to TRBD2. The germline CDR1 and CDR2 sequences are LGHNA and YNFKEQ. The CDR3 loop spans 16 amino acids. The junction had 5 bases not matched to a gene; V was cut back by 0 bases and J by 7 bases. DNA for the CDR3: TGTGCCAGCAGCCAAGACCTAGCGGGAGCGGTCGGGGAGCTGTTTTTT. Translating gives CASSQDLAGAVGELFF.

CDR3 sequence reads: CATRTGEPLHF. CDR3 bases: TGTGCCACCAGGACAGGGGAACCCCTCCACTTT. The chain is built from TRBV24-1 and TRBJ1-6; 8 nucleotides match TRBD1. Trimming at V came to 7 bases and at J to 12 bases, leaving 1 base not matched to a gene. Germline V gene sequence: CDR1 KGHDR, CDR2 SFDVKD. This CDR3 contains 11 residues.

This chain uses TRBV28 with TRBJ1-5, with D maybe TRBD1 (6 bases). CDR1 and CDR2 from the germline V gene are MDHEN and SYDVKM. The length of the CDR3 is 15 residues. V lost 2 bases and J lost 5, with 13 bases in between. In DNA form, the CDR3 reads TGTGCCAGCAGTTTACCCATCGAGGGGGATCAGCCCCAGCATTTT. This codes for CASSLPIEGDQPQHF.

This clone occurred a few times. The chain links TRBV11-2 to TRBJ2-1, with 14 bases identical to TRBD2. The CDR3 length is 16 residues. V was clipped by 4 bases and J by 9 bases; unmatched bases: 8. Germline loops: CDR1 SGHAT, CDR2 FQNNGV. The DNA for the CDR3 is TGTGCCAGCAGCTCCTCGGGACTAGCGGGAGTTGGTGAGCAGTTCTTC. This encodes CASSSSGLAGVGEQFF.